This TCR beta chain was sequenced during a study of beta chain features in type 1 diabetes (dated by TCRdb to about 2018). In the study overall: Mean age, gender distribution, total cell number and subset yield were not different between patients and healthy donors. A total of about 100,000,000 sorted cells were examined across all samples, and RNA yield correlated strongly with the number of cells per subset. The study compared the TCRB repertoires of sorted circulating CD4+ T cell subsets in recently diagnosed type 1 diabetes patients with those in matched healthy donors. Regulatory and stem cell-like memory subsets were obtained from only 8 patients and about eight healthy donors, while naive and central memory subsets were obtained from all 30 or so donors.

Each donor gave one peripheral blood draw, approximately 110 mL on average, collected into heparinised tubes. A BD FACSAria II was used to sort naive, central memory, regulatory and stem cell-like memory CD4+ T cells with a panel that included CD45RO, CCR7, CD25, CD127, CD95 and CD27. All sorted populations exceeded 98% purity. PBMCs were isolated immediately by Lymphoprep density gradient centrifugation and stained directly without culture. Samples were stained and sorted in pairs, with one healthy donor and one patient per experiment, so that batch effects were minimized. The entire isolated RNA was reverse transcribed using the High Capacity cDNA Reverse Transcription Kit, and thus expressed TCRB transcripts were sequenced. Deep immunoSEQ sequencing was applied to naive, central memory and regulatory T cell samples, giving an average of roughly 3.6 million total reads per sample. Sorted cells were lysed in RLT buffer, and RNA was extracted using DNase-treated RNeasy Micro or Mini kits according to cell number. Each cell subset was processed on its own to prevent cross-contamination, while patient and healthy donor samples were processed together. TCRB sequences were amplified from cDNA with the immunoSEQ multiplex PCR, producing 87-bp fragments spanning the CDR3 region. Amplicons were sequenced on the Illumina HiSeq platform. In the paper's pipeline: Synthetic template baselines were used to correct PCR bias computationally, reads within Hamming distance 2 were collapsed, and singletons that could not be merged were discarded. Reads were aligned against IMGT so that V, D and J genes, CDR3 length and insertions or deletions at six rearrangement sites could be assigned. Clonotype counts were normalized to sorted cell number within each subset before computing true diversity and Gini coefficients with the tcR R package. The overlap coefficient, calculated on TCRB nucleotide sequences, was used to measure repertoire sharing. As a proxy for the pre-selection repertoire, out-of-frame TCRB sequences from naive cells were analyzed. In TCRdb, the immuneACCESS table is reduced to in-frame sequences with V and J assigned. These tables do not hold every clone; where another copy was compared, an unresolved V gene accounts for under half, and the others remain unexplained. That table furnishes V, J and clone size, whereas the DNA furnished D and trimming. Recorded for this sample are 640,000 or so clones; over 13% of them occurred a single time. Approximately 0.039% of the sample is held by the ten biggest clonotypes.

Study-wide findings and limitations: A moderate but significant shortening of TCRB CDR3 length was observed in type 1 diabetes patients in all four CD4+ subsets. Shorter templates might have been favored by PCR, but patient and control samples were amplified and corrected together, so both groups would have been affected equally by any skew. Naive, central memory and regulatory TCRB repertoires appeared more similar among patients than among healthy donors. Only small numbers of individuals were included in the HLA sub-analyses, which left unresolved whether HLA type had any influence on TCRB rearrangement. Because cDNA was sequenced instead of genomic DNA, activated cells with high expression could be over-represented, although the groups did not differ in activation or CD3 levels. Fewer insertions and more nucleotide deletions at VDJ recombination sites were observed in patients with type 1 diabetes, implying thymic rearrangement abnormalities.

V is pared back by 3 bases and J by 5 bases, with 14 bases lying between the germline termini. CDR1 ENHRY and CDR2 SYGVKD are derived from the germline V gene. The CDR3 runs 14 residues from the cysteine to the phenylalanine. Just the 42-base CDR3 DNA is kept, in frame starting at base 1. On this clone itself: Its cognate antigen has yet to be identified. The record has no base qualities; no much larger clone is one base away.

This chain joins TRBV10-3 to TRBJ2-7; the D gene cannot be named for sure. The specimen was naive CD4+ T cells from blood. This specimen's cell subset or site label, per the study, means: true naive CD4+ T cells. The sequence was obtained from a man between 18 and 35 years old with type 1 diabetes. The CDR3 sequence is CAISDSVFNDEQYF. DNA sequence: TGTGCCATCAGTGACTCGGTCTTCAACGACGAGCAGTACTTC.